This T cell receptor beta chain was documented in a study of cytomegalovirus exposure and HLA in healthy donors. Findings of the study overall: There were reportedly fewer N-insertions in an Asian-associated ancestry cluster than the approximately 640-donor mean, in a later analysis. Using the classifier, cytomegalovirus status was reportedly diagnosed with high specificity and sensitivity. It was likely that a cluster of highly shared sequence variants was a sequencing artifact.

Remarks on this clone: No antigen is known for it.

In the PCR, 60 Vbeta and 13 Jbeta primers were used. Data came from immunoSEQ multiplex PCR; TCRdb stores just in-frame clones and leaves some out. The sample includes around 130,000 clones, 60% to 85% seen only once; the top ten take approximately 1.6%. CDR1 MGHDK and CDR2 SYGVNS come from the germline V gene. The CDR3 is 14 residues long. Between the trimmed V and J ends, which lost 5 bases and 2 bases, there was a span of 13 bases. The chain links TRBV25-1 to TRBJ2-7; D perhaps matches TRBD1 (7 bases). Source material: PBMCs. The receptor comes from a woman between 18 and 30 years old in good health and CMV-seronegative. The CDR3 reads CASSRQGLTYEQYF. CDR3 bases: TGTGCCAGCAGTAGACAGGGACTTACCTACGAGCAGTACTTC.